The 24 T cell receptor beta chains given below trace back to one sample, sequenced in a study of T cell repertoires in cytomegalovirus infection. These receptors' antigens are unknown. MiXCR, applied by TCRdb to the reads, yields one record per CDR3 protein. The sample gives approximately 1,000,000 distinct CDR3 sequences, roughly 30% of which show up once; more than 13% is in the top ten. Sequencing used cultured CD8+ T cells from PBMCs, obtained from culture after CMV antigen stimulation. The receptors stem from a human donor in good health (CMV status not recorded). Some clones in this sample may be carry-over from other donors' samples.

The chain joins TRBV27 to TRBJ1-1; unclear D gene. CDR3 size: 14 residues. Germline-derived CDR1 and CDR2 are MNHEY and SMNVEV (reference sequence). V was pared by 6 bases and J by 0 bases, with 11 bases between. CDR3 sequence: CASSQVGLNTEAFF. The CDR3 DNA is TGTGCCAGCAGCCAGGTGGGCTTGAACACTGAAGCTTTCTTT.

V is TRBV7-6 and J is TRBJ2-7; 8 bases agree with TRBD2. Trimming cost V 5 bases and J 7 bases; bases outside gene matches: 7. The CDR3 contains 13 residues. CDR1 is SGHVS, CDR2 FNYEAQ, per germline. The CDR3 is CASSPGLASEQYF. CDR3 in DNA: TGTGCCAGCAGCCCAGGACTAGCTTCGGAGCAGTACTTC.

CDR3 nucleotide sequence: TGCAGTGCCCCTAATTGGGAGGTACGGGGTAGCAATCAGCCCCAGCATTTT. Protein sequence: CSAPNWEVRGSNQPQHF. This chain joins TRBV20-1 and TRBJ1-5; D is undetermined. The CDR3 spans 17 residues. V dropped 6 bases and J dropped 0 bases, with 21 bases sitting between them. The V gene's germline CDR1 is DFQATT and CDR2 SNEGSKA (reference sequence).

This chain uses TRBV4-1 with TRBJ2-1; no clear D. The V end lost 1 base, the J end lost 3 bases, and 7 bases lay between the germline ends. From germline, CDR1 is MGHRA and CDR2 YSYEKL. CDR3 length equals 14 residues. The CDR3 region is CASSQVTDYNEQFF. As DNA, the CDR3 is TGCGCCAGCAGCCAAGTCACGGACTACAATGAGCAGTTCTTC.

The chain employs TRBV6-2 or TRBV6-3 and TRBJ2-7, with D possibly matching TRBD1 (6 bases). The CDR3 length is 14 residues. Germline V CDR1 and CDR2: MNHEY, SVGEGT. Trimming took off 2 bases at V and 2 bases at J, with 10 bases between the two ends. The CDR3 coding sequence is TGTGCCAGCAGTTACGGGGGCGGAACCTACGAGCAGTACGTC. Translation gives CASSYGGGTYEQYV.

The chain employs TRBV7-9 and TRBJ1-2; the D is unclear. The germline V and J ends were trimmed by 3 bases and 5 bases, with 10 bases remaining between them. There are 13 residues in the CDR3. CDR1 is SEHNR and CDR2 is FQNEAQ in the germline V gene (reference sequence). CDR3 in DNA: TGTGCCAGCAGCTTCGCGGAGAGTTATGGCTACACCTTC. This gives the protein CASSFAESYGYTF.

J is TRBJ2-1 and V is TRBV11-2; 7 bases fit TRBD1. The J segment lost 1 base and the V segment lost 7 bases, leaving 7 bases of the junction unmatched. Germline values: CDR1 SGHAT, CDR2 FQNNGV. This CDR3 has 15 residues. As DNA, the CDR3 is TGTGCCAGCAAATGGGACAGAAGATCCTACAATGAGCAGTTCTTC. It specifies CASKWDRRSYNEQFF.

This clonotype was detected only a few times. The gene calls are TRBV7-9 and TRBJ2-7; TRBD1 matches 7 bases. This CDR3 has 14 amino acids. Germline V gene sequence: CDR1 SEHNR, CDR2 FQNEAQ (reference sequence). After removal of 5 bases from V and 4 bases from J, the junction contained 8 bases not matched to a gene. The CDR3 loop reads CASSTQGKRYEQYV. CDR3 sequence (DNA): TGTGCCAGCAGCACACAGGGGAAGCGATACGAGCAGTACGTC.

This clonotype turned up a few times. The V call is TRBV28, the J call TRBJ1-1; possibly TRBD1 for D (5 bases). This CDR3 is 14 amino acids long. Germline-derived CDR1 and CDR2 are MDHEN and SYDVKM. V was clipped by 10 bases and J by 1 base, with 16 bases between them. The CDR3 region is CAILREGQNTEAFF. In DNA form, the CDR3 reads TGTGCCATACTCCGAGAGGGGCAGAACACTGAAGCTTTCTTT. Drawing the rest from reference TRBV28 and TRBJ1-1, the complete variable domain is DVKVTQSSRYLVKRTGEKVFLECVQDMDHENMFWYRQDPGLGLRLIYFSYDVKMKEKGDIPEGYSVSREKKERFSLILESASTNQTSMYLCAILREGQNTEAFFGQGTRLTVV.

Only a few counts were recorded for this clonotype. The V and J genes are TRBV4-1 and TRBJ2-7; perhaps D is TRBD1 or TRBD2 (5 bases each). Between the trimmed V and J ends, which lost 5 bases and 0 bases, there was a span of 14 bases. Germline V gene data show CDR1 as MGHRA and CDR2 as YSYEKL. The CDR3 covers 15 residues. CDR3 bases: TGCGCCAGCAGCAAGAGGGCAGGGAGCTCCTACGAGCAGTACGTC. Encoded protein: CASSKRAGSSYEQYV.

This clonotype was picked up a small number of times. V is TRBV7-8 and J is TRBJ2-2, with a weak D call TRBD2 (5 bases). The CDR3 is 14 amino acids. V was trimmed by 5 bases and J by 6 bases, leaving 13 bases between them. Germline values: CDR1 SGHVS, CDR2 FQNEAQ. For the CDR3, the DNA is TGTGCCAGCAGCGAAGGACTTAGGGCCGGGGAGCTGTTTTTT. As protein: CASSEGLRAGELFF.

This clonotype was seen a handful of times. The chain combines TRBV4-3 with TRBJ1-2, with D uncertain. CDR1 and CDR2 (germline): LGHNA, YSLEER. Trimming left V 0 bases short and J 4 bases short, with 9 bases between. This CDR3 contains 14 residues. The CDR3: CASSQEVASYGYTF. The CDR3, as DNA: TGCGCCAGCAGCCAAGAGGTGGCCAGCTATGGCTACACCTTC.

This clonotype was found a few times. This chain links TRBV7-9 with TRBJ2-4; the match to TRBD1 covers 9 bases. Germline trimming cut 6 bases from V and 3 bases from J; bases unmatched to any gene: 6. The germline CDR1 and CDR2 sequences are SEHNR and FQNEAQ (reference sequence). The CDR3 totals 15 residues. This CDR3 reads CASSSRQGGKNIQYF. DNA of the CDR3: TGTGCCAGCAGTTCCCGACAGGGGGGCAAAAACATTCAGTACTTC.

The sample holds a few counts of this clonotype. The chain links TRBV7-2 to TRBJ2-1; D ambiguous. Germline CDR1 reads SGHTA; CDR2 reads FQGNSA. Trimming took off 3 bases at V and 2 bases at J, with 17 bases between the two ends. The CDR3 has 17 residues. CDR3 in amino acids: CASSFRPNLGPYNEQFF. The CDR3 coding sequence is TGTGCCAGCAGCTTCCGACCGAATCTTGGCCCCTACAATGAGCAGTTCTTC.

The V gene is TRBV12-3 or TRBV12-4, the J gene TRBJ2-1, with D possibly TRBD1 on 5 matching bases. Deletions cut 6 bases from V and 1 base from J, with 10 bases between. This CDR3 comprises 14 residues. CDR3 region: CASREGVSYNEQFF. CDR3 nucleotides: TGTGCCAGCAGAGAAGGGGTTTCCTACAATGAGCAGTTCTTC.

This clonotype has a handful of counts. The chain links TRBV12-5 to TRBJ1-5; D is ambiguous. CDR1 is LGHNT, CDR2 FRNRAP, per germline. V was clipped by 7 bases and J by 3 bases, with 13 bases between them. The CDR3 runs to 14 residues. The CDR3 region is CASALGGYNQPQHF. CDR3 DNA: TGTGCTAGTGCCTTGGGAGGGTACAATCAGCCCCAGCATTTT.

This clonotype appeared many times. The chain joins TRBV27 to TRBJ1-1; D unclear. Germline V gives CDR1 MNHEY, CDR2 SMNVEV (reference sequence). The CDR3 is made up of 13 amino acids. Trimming shortened V by 6 bases and J by 4 bases, and 12 bases separated the two germline ends. CDR3 sequence (DNA): TGTGCCAGCAGCTTAGGACCTGTCACTGAAGCTTTCTTT. Protein product: CASSLGPVTEAFF.

This clonotype was observed a few times. The genes are TRBV6-6 and TRBJ1-2; TRBD1 matches at 8 bases. Per the germline V gene, CDR1 is MNHNY and CDR2 is SVGAGI (reference sequence). CDR3 size: 14 residues. J gave up 2 bases and V 5 bases, and 4 bases lay outside the gene matches. For the CDR3, the DNA is TGTGCCAGCAGTCCGGGACAGGCAAACTATGGCTACACCTTC. Its protein is CASSPGQANYGYTF.

This clonotype was counted between two and nine times. The chain recombines TRBV5-5 with TRBJ1-1; 7 nucleotides agree with TRBD1. With 6 bases clipped from V and 4 bases from J, the junction kept 6 bases outside the gene matches. Germline CDR1 and CDR2: SGHKS and YYEKEE (reference sequence). The CDR3 has 13 residues. The CDR3 region is CASIRGGGTEAFF. The CDR3 DNA sequence: TGTGCCAGCATCCGAGGGGGCGGCACTGAAGCTTTCTTT.

The chain is built from TRBV7-2 and TRBJ1-1; unclear D gene. V was cut by 1 base and J by 1 base, with 16 bases left in between. The CDR3 covers 17 residues. Germline-derived CDR1 and CDR2 are SGHTA and FQGNSA. This chain's CDR3 is CASSLDSPRGGNTEAFF. The CDR3 nucleotides are TGTGCCAGCAGCTTAGACAGCCCGCGCGGTGGGAACACTGAAGCTTTCTTT.

The table lists this clonotype with a few counts. V and J are TRBV6-1 and TRBJ1-6, with TRBD1 matching over 7 bases. The CDR3 totals 16 residues. CDR1 is MNHNS, CDR2 SASEGT, per germline. The V segment lost 4 bases and the J segment 7 bases; nucleotides outside the gene matches: 10. The CDR3: CASSGWITGANSPLHF. CDR3 DNA sequence: TGTGCCAGCAGTGGGTGGATTACAGGGGCAAATTCACCCCTCCACTTT.

The rearrangement uses TRBV12-3 or TRBV12-4 and TRBJ1-1; 8 nucleotides agree with TRBD1. The CDR3 consists of 17 residues. V was pared by 2 bases and J by 0 bases, with 8 bases of the junction left unmatched. The CDR3: CASSLRQGAPMNTEAFF. DNA for the CDR3: TGTGCCAGCAGTTTAAGGCAGGGGGCGCCGATGAACACTGAAGCTTTCTTT.

The V and J genes are TRBV7-6 and TRBJ2-6; 9 bases match TRBD1. Trimming at V came to 6 bases and at J to 0 bases, leaving 12 bases not matched to a gene. Per germline, CDR1 SGHVS and CDR2 FNYEAQ. CDR3 length: 19 residues. In DNA, the CDR3 is TGTGCCAGCAGTACTACCTCGGGACAGGGCCACTCTGGGGCCAACGTCCTGACTTTC. Translated: CASSTTSGQGHSGANVLTF.

This clonotype was seen a few times. The chain uses TRBV7-2 and TRBJ2-3; the match to TRBD2 covers 9 bases. The germline V gene encodes CDR1 SGHTA and CDR2 FQGNSA. The CDR3 covers 16 residues. J lost 2 bases, V lost 3 bases, and 6 bases had no gene match. The CDR3 DNA is TGTGCCAGCAGCTTCTGGTTAGCGGGGGCCACAGATACGCAGTATTTT. Translation: CASSFWLAGATDTQYF.